This T cell receptor beta chain stems from a study of cytomegalovirus exposure and HLA in healthy donors. Study in general: Of a few hundred genotyped donors, around 84% clustered with self-reported Caucasian donors.

Primers for the PCR totalled 60 Vbeta and 13 Jbeta. Profiling relied on immunoSEQ multiplex PCR, and the TCRdb table lists in-frame clones only, not all of them. The sample records 85,000 to 90,000 clones, roughly 80% being singletons. This clone was recorded a few times. The antigen remains unidentified. Broader study findings: Roughly even sequencing depth across donors was the assumption behind the presence/absence analyses.

Germline V gene data show CDR1 as SGHDT and CDR2 as YYEEEE. The CDR3 is 15 residues long. The ends were cut back, 1 base at V and 3 bases at J, with 14 bases in the middle. The clonotype originates from a young man in good health and CMV-seropositive. The chain joins TRBV5-6 to TRBJ2-7; D perhaps matches TRBD2 (6 bases). Sequenced sample: PBMCs. In nucleotides, the CDR3 is TGTGCCAGCAGCTTGCGCCCGGGAGCTAACTACGAGCAGTACTTC. Translated: CASSLRPGANYEQYF.